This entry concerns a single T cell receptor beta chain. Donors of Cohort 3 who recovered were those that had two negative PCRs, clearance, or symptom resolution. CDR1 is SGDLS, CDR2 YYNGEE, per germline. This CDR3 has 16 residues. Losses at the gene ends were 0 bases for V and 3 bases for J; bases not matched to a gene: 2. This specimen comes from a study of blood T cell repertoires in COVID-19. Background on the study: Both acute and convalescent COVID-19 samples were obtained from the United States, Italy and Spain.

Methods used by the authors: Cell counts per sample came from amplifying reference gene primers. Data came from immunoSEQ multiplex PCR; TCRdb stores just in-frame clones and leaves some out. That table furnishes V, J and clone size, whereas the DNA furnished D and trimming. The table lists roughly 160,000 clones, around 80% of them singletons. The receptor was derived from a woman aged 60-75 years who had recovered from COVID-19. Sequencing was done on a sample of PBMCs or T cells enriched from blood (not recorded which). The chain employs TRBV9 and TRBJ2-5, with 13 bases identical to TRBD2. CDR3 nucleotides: TGTGCCAGCAGCGTAGGACTAGCGGGGGGCAAAGAGACCCAGTACTTC. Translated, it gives CASSVGLAGGKETQYF.